Only a few counts were recorded for the clone carrying this T cell receptor (beta chain). What it binds is not known. These data come from a study of T cells after yellow fever vaccination. Study-wide results and limits: In FACS-sorted repertoires, abundant clonotypes from the bulk population could appear as contaminants. It was a weaker secondary response, yet one that peaked faster, at day 5 versus 15.

Germline V lookup: CDR1 DFQATT, CDR2 SNEGSKA (reference sequence). Trimming took 2 bases from V and 5 from J, leaving 17 bases between them. The CDR3 extends over 15 amino acids. UMIs and a universal primer site were added when TCR cDNA was made by 5'RACE template switching. TCRdb used MiXCR to reprocess the 5' RACE reads, holding one entry per CDR3 protein. The repertoire consists of nearly 550,000 distinct CDR3 sequences, with 15% to 20% occurring once and the leading ten covering 14%. The source is a man aged 25 to 40 who received the YFV17D yellow fever vaccine. This sequence joins TRBV20-1 and TRBJ2-3; maybe TRBD2 (6 bases). Sequenced here: PBMCs, sampled 15 days after the yellow fever booster vaccination. The CDR3 sequence: CSARPLQRAVDTQYF. CDR3 DNA sequence: TGCAGTGCTAGACCGCTTCAGCGGGCGGTAGATACGCAGTATTTT.